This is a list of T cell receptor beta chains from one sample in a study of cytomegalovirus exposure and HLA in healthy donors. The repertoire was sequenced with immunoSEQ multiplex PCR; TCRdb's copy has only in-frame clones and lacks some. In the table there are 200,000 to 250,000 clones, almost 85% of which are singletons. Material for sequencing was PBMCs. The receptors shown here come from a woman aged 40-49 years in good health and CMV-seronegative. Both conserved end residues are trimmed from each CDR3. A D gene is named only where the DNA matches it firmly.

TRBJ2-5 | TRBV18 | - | ASSPNQETQY
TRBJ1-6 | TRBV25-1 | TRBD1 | ASSREGQDSPLH
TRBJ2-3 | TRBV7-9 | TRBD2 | ASSRTSGSNTDTQY
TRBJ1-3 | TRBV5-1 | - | ASSLGASSGNTIY
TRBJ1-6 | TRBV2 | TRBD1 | ARGTGGNSPLH
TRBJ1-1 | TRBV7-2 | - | ASSLGGYEAF
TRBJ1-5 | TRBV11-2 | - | ASRDTDSNQPQH
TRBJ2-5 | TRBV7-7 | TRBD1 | ASSSGGRAETQY
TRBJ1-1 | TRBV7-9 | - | ASSSDRIEAF
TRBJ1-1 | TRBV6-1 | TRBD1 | ASRTAGTGTEAF
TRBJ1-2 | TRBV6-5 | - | ASRHPGLQEEGYT
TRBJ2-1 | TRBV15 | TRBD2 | ATSRDWVAGPNEQF
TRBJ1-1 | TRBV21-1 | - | ASSKSSDTEAF